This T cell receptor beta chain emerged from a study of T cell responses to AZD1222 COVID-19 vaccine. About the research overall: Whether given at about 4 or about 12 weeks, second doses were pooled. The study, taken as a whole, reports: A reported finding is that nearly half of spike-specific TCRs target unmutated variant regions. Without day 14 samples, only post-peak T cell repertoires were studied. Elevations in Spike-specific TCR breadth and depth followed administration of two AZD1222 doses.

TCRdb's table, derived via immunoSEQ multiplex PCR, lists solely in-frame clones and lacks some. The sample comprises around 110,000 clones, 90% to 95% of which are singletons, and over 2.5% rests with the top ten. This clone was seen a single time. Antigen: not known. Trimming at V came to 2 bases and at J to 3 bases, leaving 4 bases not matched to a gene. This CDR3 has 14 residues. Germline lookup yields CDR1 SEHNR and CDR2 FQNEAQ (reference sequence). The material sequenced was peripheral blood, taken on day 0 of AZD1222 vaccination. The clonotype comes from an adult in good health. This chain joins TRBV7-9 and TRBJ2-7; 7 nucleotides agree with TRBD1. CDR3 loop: CASSLSQGVYEQYF. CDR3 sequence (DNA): TGTGCCAGCAGCTTAAGCCAGGGGGTCTACGAGCAGTACTTC.